This T cell receptor (beta chain) was found in a study of cytomegalovirus exposure and HLA in healthy donors. The CDR3 contains 13 residues. The V gene's germline CDR1 is SGHVS and CDR2 FNYEAQ. J gave up 3 bases and V 5 bases, and 3 bases lay outside the gene matches. The PCR used 60 Vbeta and 13 Jbeta primers. The table came from immunoSEQ multiplex PCR; TCRdb's copy has only in-frame clones and leaves some out. The top ten hold about 6.8% of the sample, which has 170,000 or so clones, around 84% seen once. V is TRBV7-6 and J is TRBJ2-7, with 8 bases matching TRBD2. The TCR comes from a man aged 45 to 65 in good health and CMV-seropositive. The sequencing input was PBMCs. CDR3 DNA: TGTGCCAGCAGCCGGGGGGGGGTCTACGAGCAGTACGTC. Encoded protein: CASSRGGVYEQYV.